Listed below are T cell receptor beta chains from one sample, sequenced in a study of shared clonotypes between healthy human individuals. Assay: immunoSEQ multiplex PCR; the TCRdb copy retains only in-frame clones and omits some. This table has about 680,000 clones, around three quarters appearing once. Input material: memory CD4+ T cells sorted from blood. The receptors shown here come from a woman aged 25-40 years in good health. The CDR3 runs from the conserved cysteine through the conserved F or W. Fields, in order: D gene, clone size, V gene, J gene, CDR3 DNA, CDR3 protein. The D gene is left open where the match is weak. Expanded clones get a size class; other rows say once, few or many, or leave the size out.

D gene: TRBD1; clone size: NA; V gene: TRBV27; J gene: TRBJ2-5; CDR3 DNA: TGTGCCAGCGGACCCGGGACAGGGAGAGTAGAGACCCAGTACTTC; CDR3 protein: CASGPGTGRVETQYF
D gene: NA; clone size: NA; V gene: TRBV7-9; J gene: TRBJ1-6; CDR3 DNA: TGTGCCAGCAGCTTAGCGCTGACAGATAATTCACCCCTCCACTTT; CDR3 protein: CASSLALTDNSPLHF
D gene: NA; clone size: NA; V gene: TRBV19; J gene: TRBJ2-6; CDR3 DNA: TGTGCCAGTAGTCCGGGACGCGGCTCTGGGGCCAACGTCCTGACTTTC; CDR3 protein: CASSPGRGSGANVLTF
D gene: TRBD2; clone size: NA; V gene: TRBV6-1; J gene: TRBJ2-5; CDR3 DNA: TGTGCCAGCAGTGAAGTTGCTAGCGGGAGCGAGACCCAGTACTTC; CDR3 protein: CASSEVASGSETQYF
D gene: NA; clone size: NA; V gene: TRBV19; J gene: TRBJ2-3; CDR3 DNA: TGTGCCAGTAGTATATCGGGGACTAGCACAGATACGCAGTATTTT; CDR3 protein: CASSISGTSTDTQYF
D gene: NA; clone size: many; V gene: TRBV6-5; J gene: TRBJ2-3; CDR3 DNA: TGTGCCAGCAGTTACCGTTGGGGCACAGATACGCAGTATTTT; CDR3 protein: CASSYRWGTDTQYF
D gene: NA; clone size: NA; V gene: TRBV5-8; J gene: TRBJ1-2; CDR3 DNA: TGTGCCAGCAGCTCCCCCTCCTCGACAGACTTTAACTATGGCTACACCTTC; CDR3 protein: CASSSPSSTDFNYGYTF
D gene: NA; clone size: few; V gene: TRBV30; J gene: TRBJ2-3; CDR3 DNA: TGTTCACTGGCGACTGGTGATACGCAGTATTTT; CDR3 protein: CSLATGDTQYF
D gene: NA; clone size: few; V gene: TRBV27; J gene: TRBJ1-4; CDR3 DNA: TGTGCCAGCAGACCTTGGGGGGGGACGAATGAAAAACTGTTTTTT; CDR3 protein: CASRPWGGTNEKLFF
D gene: TRBD2; clone size: once; V gene: TRBV7-9; J gene: TRBJ2-5; CDR3 DNA: TGTGCCAGCAGCTTAGGGCTAGCGGGGACCACGGGTGTCGAGACCCAGTACTTC; CDR3 protein: CASSLGLAGTTGVETQYF
D gene: TRBD1; clone size: NA; V gene: TRBV10-3; J gene: TRBJ1-1; CDR3 DNA: TGTGCCATCAGTCACGGGACAGCGAACACTGAAGCTTTCTTT; CDR3 protein: CAISHGTANTEAFF
D gene: NA; clone size: NA; V gene: TRBV7-2; J gene: TRBJ1-3; CDR3 DNA: TGTGCCAGCAGCTTAGGGATCTACTCTGGAAACACCATATATTTT; CDR3 protein: CASSLGIYSGNTIYF
D gene: TRBD1; clone size: few; V gene: TRBV10-3; J gene: TRBJ1-5; CDR3 DNA: TGTGCCATCAGTGACTGGACAGGTAGCAATCAGCCCCAGCATTTT; CDR3 protein: CAISDWTGSNQPQHF
D gene: NA; clone size: NA; V gene: TRBV5-6; J gene: TRBJ2-1; CDR3 DNA: TGTGCCAGCAGCATACGTAGGGTGGGAGTGGGCAATGAGCAGTTCTTC; CDR3 protein: CASSIRRVGVGNEQFF
D gene: NA; clone size: NA; V gene: TRBV9; J gene: TRBJ2-2; CDR3 DNA: TGTGCCAGCAGCGTAGATCCAGGAAGCACCGGGGAGCTGTTTTTT; CDR3 protein: CASSVDPGSTGELFF
D gene: TRBD2; clone size: NA; V gene: TRBV20-1; J gene: TRBJ2-7; CDR3 DNA: TGCAGTTCTAGCGGTTTCTACGAGCAGTACTTC; CDR3 protein: CSSSGFYEQYF
D gene: NA; clone size: NA; V gene: TRBV30; J gene: TRBJ1-2; CDR3 DNA: TGTGCCTGGAGCTATTTGGGAGGGGGAGCCGGTGGCTACACCTTC; CDR3 protein: CAWSYLGGGAGGYTF
D gene: NA; clone size: NA; V gene: TRBV9; J gene: TRBJ2-7; CDR3 DNA: TGTGCCAGCAGCGTAGACCCTACGGGAGAATTGGAGCAGTACTTC; CDR3 protein: CASSVDPTGELEQYF
D gene: NA; clone size: NA; V gene: TRBV7-9; J gene: TRBJ1-2; CDR3 DNA: TGTGCCAGCAGCTTCACCGGGACCCGGGTGTCCTATGGCTACACCTTC; CDR3 protein: CASSFTGTRVSYGYTF
D gene: NA; clone size: NA; V gene: TRBV7-2; J gene: TRBJ2-7; CDR3 DNA: TGTGCCAGCAGCCAACGACCGCACCTCCGGCAGCTCACCTACGAGCAGTACTTC; CDR3 protein: CASSQRPHLRQLTYEQYF
D gene: NA; clone size: NA; V gene: TRBV7-8; J gene: TRBJ2-6; CDR3 DNA: TGTGCCAGCAGCGCCACCCGTTCTGGGGCCAACGTCCTGACTTTC; CDR3 protein: CASSATRSGANVLTF
D gene: NA; clone size: few; V gene: TRBV18; J gene: TRBJ2-7; CDR3 DNA: TGTGCCAGCTCACCTGGGCTAGCGATCTCCTACGAGCAGTACTTC; CDR3 protein: CASSPGLAISYEQYF
D gene: TRBD1; clone size: NA; V gene: TRBV28; J gene: TRBJ2-7; CDR3 DNA: TGTGCCAGCAGGCCATTATTAATGGGACAGCAGTCCTACGAGCAGTACTTC; CDR3 protein: CASRPLLMGQQSYEQYF
D gene: TRBD1; clone size: many; V gene: TRBV10-3; J gene: TRBJ2-7; CDR3 DNA: TGTGCCATCAGTCCAGGGGGAGTCGCCTACGAGCAGTACTTC; CDR3 protein: CAISPGGVAYEQYF
D gene: NA; clone size: NA; V gene: TRBV29-1; J gene: TRBJ2-3; CDR3 DNA: TGCAGCGTTGATCGAGGCCGCGGTGGCACAGATACGCAGTATTTT; CDR3 protein: CSVDRGRGGTDTQYF
D gene: NA; clone size: NA; V gene: TRBV28; J gene: TRBJ1-5; CDR3 DNA: TGTGCCAGCAGTCCAATCACCGGGACCCCGAATCAGCCCCAGCATTTT; CDR3 protein: CASSPITGTPNQPQHF
D gene: NA; clone size: NA; V gene: TRBV2; J gene: TRBJ2-5; CDR3 DNA: TGTGCCAGCAGTGGCTTTGGAGAGACCCAGTACTTC; CDR3 protein: CASSGFGETQYF
D gene: NA; clone size: NA; V gene: TRBV15; J gene: TRBJ1-1; CDR3 DNA: TGTGCCACCAGCAGAGCGACCGGATACACTGAAGCTTTCTTT; CDR3 protein: CATSRATGYTEAFF